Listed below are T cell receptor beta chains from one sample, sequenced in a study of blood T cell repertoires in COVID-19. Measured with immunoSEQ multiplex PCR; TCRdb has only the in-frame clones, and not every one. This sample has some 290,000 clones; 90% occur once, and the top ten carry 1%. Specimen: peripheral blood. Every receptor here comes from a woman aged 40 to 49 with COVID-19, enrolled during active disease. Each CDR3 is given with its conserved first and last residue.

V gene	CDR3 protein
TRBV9	CASRKGVTDYGYTF
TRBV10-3	CAISEPQGATYEQYF
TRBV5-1	CASSLGAGELFF
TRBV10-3	CAIKREPNTEAFF
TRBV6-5	CASSTLAGGTGELFF
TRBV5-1	CASSAGSYGYTF
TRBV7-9	CASSSSRSGYTF
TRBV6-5	CASSYGRSSGNTIYF
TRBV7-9	CASSIQGRNYGYTF
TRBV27	CASSQDRTPNYGYTF
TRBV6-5	CASSYSIKGANGYTF
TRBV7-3	CASSSRFSAYNEQFF
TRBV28	CASSSQGAGGVLRGYTF
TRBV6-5	CASRDRDAYEQYF
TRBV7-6	CASSETAGLYEQYF
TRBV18	CASSGTDNTEAFF
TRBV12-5	CASGLRREQFF
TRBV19	CASSMKSRQNTEAFF
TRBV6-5	CASKEVLPGNYEQYF
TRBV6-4	CASSARDGGGYTEAFF
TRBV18	CASSPRGVNYGYTF
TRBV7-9	CASSLDGSSGNTIYF
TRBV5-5	CASSFRQLNEKLFF
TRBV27	CASSARSGQGNTEAFF
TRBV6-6	CASSYSGQEPQHF
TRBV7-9	CASSSSAAWEEKLFF
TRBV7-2	CASSPAGDTFYEQYF
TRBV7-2	CASSLVRFSYEQYF
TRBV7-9	CASSLVAGGNSPLHF
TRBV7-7	CASSPLTGGGNTIYF
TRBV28	CASSPSGSGQGLKKLFF
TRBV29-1	CSVALHEGGFNGYTF
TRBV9	CASSYDRGYGYTF
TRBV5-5	CASSGPGQGQPQHF
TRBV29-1	CSVEDPRTSGGAVTDTQYF
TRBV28	CASSFWGTGTANTGELFF
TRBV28	CASSRLAGGTQYF
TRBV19	CASRTGLGYNSPLHF
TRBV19	CASSSGQDAYGYTF
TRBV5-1	CASASGFSSYEQYF
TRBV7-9	CASSLQPGQGLNF
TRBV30	CAWRANEQFF
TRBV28	CASSRLGGLGGNQPQHF
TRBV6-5	CASSPAGPNEQFF